Below, 19 T cell receptor beta chains from the same sample are listed, as sequenced in a study of T cells in Graves' hyperthyroidism and ophthalmopathy. Amplified TCR beta CDR3 regions came from RNA transcripts. Researchers ran a first-round RT-PCR on the TCR CDR3 using the HTBI primer set. TCRdb re-derived calls from the multiplex PCR reads in MiXCR, one entry per CDR3 protein. The table has about 560,000 distinct CDR3 sequences, 16% seen once; the top ten hold under 20%. The material sequenced was blood. Receptor source: a woman aged 18-35 years with Graves' hyperthyroidism.

The chain uses TRBV4-1 and TRBJ2-1; D not certain. Germline assignment: CDR1 MGHRA and CDR2 YSYEKL. With 3 bases removed from V and 5 bases from J, the gap between germline ends came to 20 bases. The length of the CDR3 is 17 residues. The CDR3 bases are TGCGCCAGCAGCCAGAGTGGTTTAACCCTAGGCCACAATGAGCAGTTCTTC. Translation: CASSQSGLTLGHNEQFF.

This clonotype was counted ten times or more. The genes are TRBV6-2 or TRBV6-3 and TRBJ2-5, with 7 bases fitting TRBD1. The germline CDR1 and CDR2 sequences are MNHEY and SVGEGT. CDR3 length: 14 amino acids. The V and J ends lost 5 bases and 5 bases, in that order; junction bases with no gene match: 8. In nucleotides, the CDR3 is TGTGCCAGCAGTCCAATACAGGGGTTGGAGACCCAGTACTTC. Translated, it gives CASSPIQGLETQYF.

This clonotype was observed at least ten times. V usage is TRBV2 and J usage is TRBJ1-2; unclear D gene. The germline V gene has CDR1 SNHLY and CDR2 FYNNEI. This CDR3 spans 14 amino acids. V dropped 5 bases and J dropped 2 bases, with 12 bases sitting between them. The CDR3 protein is CASSHPTENYGYTF. CDR3 in DNA: TGTGCCAGCAGTCACCCCACAGAAAACTATGGCTACACCTTC.

In its sample, this clonotype was seen a few times. The chain recombines TRBV18 with TRBJ2-1, with TRBD2 matching over 7 bases. V shed 3 bases, J shed 6 bases, and the junction held 14 bases outside the gene matches. This CDR3 contains 17 residues. Germline V gene data show CDR1 as KGHSH and CDR2 as LQKENI. This CDR3 is CASSPGLGLAEFNEQFF. The CDR3 bases are TGTGCCAGCTCACCCGGGTTGGGCCTAGCGGAGTTCAATGAGCAGTTCTTC.

The chain has TRBV12-3 or TRBV12-4 and TRBJ2-1; weak D call: TRBD1 (6 bases). V shed 6 bases and J shed 7 bases, with 10 bases lying between them. The CDR3 covers 12 residues. Here the CDR3 DNA reads TGTGCCAGCAGCCCAGACAGGAATGAGCAGTTCTTC. Amino acid sequence: CASSPDRNEQFF.

The V and J genes are TRBV11-3 and TRBJ1-2, with D unclear. This CDR3 contains 12 residues. The V gene's germline CDR1 is SGHNT and CDR2 YENEEA. V shed 2 bases and J shed 4 bases, with 5 bases lying between them. For the CDR3, the DNA is TGTGCCAGCAGCTTATTGGGCTATGGCTACACCTTC. Translating it yields CASSLLGYGYTF. Filled out from reference TRBV11-3 and TRBJ1-2, the complete variable domain reads EAGVVQSPRYKIIEKKQPVAFWCNPISGHNTLYWYLQNLGQGPELLIRYENEEAVDDSQLPKDRFSAERLKGVDSTLKIQPAELGDSAVYLCASSLLGYGYTFGSGTRLTVV.

Only a few counts were recorded for this clonotype. The CDR3 region is CATPAGPGEQYF. DNA of the CDR3: TGTGCCACCCCGGCTGGTCCGGGGGAGCAGTACTTC. The chain links TRBV6-1 to TRBJ2-7, with a possible D match to TRBD2 (5 bases). The CDR3 length is 12 residues. Germline loops: CDR1 MNHNS, CDR2 SASEGT. V lost 10 bases, J lost 7 bases, and 17 bases lay in between.

This clonotype showed up many times. The J gene is TRBJ2-3, the V gene TRBV7-6; D is possibly TRBD2 (5 bases). Looked up from germline, CDR1 is SGHVS and CDR2 is FNYEAQ. The CDR3 covers 14 residues. V was cut by 6 bases and J by 4 bases, with 14 bases left in between. The CDR3, as DNA: TGTGCCAGCAGTTCCCGGGGATTACCAGATACGCAGTATTTT. Translating it yields CASSSRGLPDTQYF.

This clonotype came up once. The chain employs TRBV7-2 and TRBJ1-4, with 7 bases that match TRBD1. Per the germline V gene, CDR1 is SGHTA and CDR2 is FQGNSA. The CDR3 consists of 16 residues. Trimming removed 0 bases from V and 3 bases from J; junction bases left unmatched: 4. CDR3 protein: CASSLAGGLANEKLFF. The CDR3 DNA reads as TGTGCCAGCAGCTTAGCAGGGGGCTTGGCTAATGAAAAACTGTTTTTT.

This clonotype was picked up a small number of times. The J gene is TRBJ2-7, the V gene TRBV19, with D possibly TRBD1 on 6 matching bases. V gave up 4 bases and J gave up 8 bases, with 9 bases separating them. The germline CDR1 and CDR2 sequences are LNHDA and SQIVND (reference sequence). The CDR3 extends over 11 amino acids. The CDR3 reads CASSTGHQQYF. DNA of the CDR3: TGTGCCAGTAGTACGGGACACCAGCAGTACTTC.

This clonotype occurred a few times. The chain employs TRBV6-2 or TRBV6-3 and TRBJ2-7; the D is unclear. The CDR3 length is 15 residues. Germline CDR1 MNHEY, CDR2 SVGEGT. Trimming stripped 2 bases from V and 2 bases from J, with 13 bases between. CDR3 bases: TGTGCCAGCAGTTACGTCACAGACGATGCCTACGAGCAGTACTTC. Protein: CASSYVTDDAYEQYF.

This clonotype occurred a few times. The V gene is TRBV2, the J gene TRBJ2-5; D might be TRBD1 or TRBD2, each matching 5 bases. Looked up from germline, CDR1 is SNHLY and CDR2 is FYNNEI. This CDR3 comprises 15 residues. V lost 2 bases and J lost 2, with 12 bases in between. CDR3 sequence: CASSERPGRQETQYF. CDR3 coding DNA: TGTGCCAGCAGTGAAAGACCGGGACGTCAAGAGACCCAGTACTTC.

The chain is built from TRBV14 and TRBJ1-6; perhaps TRBD1 as D (5 bases). The CDR3 totals 19 residues. V lost 0 bases to trimming and J lost 6 bases, with 21 bases between them. Germline assignment: CDR1 SGHDN and CDR2 FVKESK. The CDR3 loop is CASSQDRAPGRRVNSPLHF. Here the CDR3 DNA reads TGTGCCAGCAGCCAAGATAGAGCCCCGGGACGGAGAGTTAATTCACCCCTCCACTTT.

The rearrangement links TRBV5-1 to TRBJ1-4; D may be TRBD1 (5 bases). Trimming shortened V by 2 bases and J by 0 bases, and 14 bases separated the two germline ends. Germline V gene data show CDR1 as SGHRS and CDR2 as YFSETQ. This CDR3 contains 17 residues. The CDR3 sequence: CASSLGGAVATNEKLFF. DNA for the CDR3: TGCGCCAGCAGCTTAGGCGGGGCTGTTGCAACTAATGAAAAACTGTTTTTT.

This clonotype was counted ten times or more. This sequence joins TRBV20-1 and TRBJ2-3, with 7 nucleotides matching TRBD1. Germline V CDR1 and CDR2: DFQATT, SNEGSKA (reference sequence). The CDR3 loop spans 13 amino acids. The V gene end was trimmed by 7 bases and the J gene end by 3 bases; junction bases not matched to a gene: 7. CDR3 loop: CSVTGVRTDTQYF. The CDR3 coding sequence is TGCAGTGTCACAGGGGTCCGAACAGATACGCAGTATTTT.

V gene TRBV29-1 combines with J gene TRBJ2-5; 8 bases align to TRBD2. Germline V CDR1 and CDR2: SQVTM, ANQGSEA. J was trimmed by 5 bases and V by 6 bases; bases with no gene match: 14. There are 15 residues in the CDR3. CDR3 sequence (DNA): TGCAGCGTAAACCACAACGGGGGGGGTCGGGAGACCCAGTACTTC. Translated: CSVNHNGGGRETQYF.

In nucleotides, the CDR3 is TGTGCCAGCAGCCATCATAGCTCCTATAATTCACCCCTCCACTTT. This codes for CASSHHSSYNSPLHF. The chain uses TRBV3-1 and TRBJ1-6; D is uncertain. V was pared by 3 bases and J by 0 bases, with 6 bases between. The CDR3 has 15 residues. Germline CDR1 is LGHDT and CDR2 is YNNKEL (reference sequence).

The chain links TRBV5-1 to TRBJ2-1; TRBD2 matches at 10 bases. The V gene end was trimmed by 5 bases and the J gene end by 0 bases; junction bases not matched to a gene: 5. Germline V lookup: CDR1 SGHRS, CDR2 YFSETQ. The length of the CDR3 is 16 residues. The CDR3 spells CASRNSGRRSYNEQFF. CDR3 bases: TGCGCCAGCAGAAATAGCGGGAGGCGCTCCTACAATGAGCAGTTCTTC.

V usage is TRBV28 and J usage is TRBJ2-2, with 9 bases aligning to TRBD2. This CDR3 contains 16 residues. Germline trimming cut 6 bases from V and 2 bases from J; bases unmatched to any gene: 7. The germline CDR1 and CDR2 sequences are MDHEN and SYDVKM. The CDR3 DNA reads TGTGCCAGCAGCATGGGACTAGCCGACAACACCGGGGAGCTGTTTTTT. Its protein is CASSMGLADNTGELFF.